The rows below give T cell receptor beta chains drawn from one sample of a study of response to subunit inactivated influenza vaccine. MiXCR was run by TCRdb on the RT-PCR reads, yielding one entry per CDR3 protein. This table holds some 800,000 distinct CDR3 sequences, 21% found once. Sequenced material: PBMCs from blood, taken 4 to 6 days after vaccination. These receptors all stem from a middle-aged man who received an inactivated influenza vaccine. CDR3s include the opening cysteine and the closing phenylalanine or tryptophan. The D gene is left open where the match is weak. A row's size may be missing; if present it is once, few, many or a size class.

V gene,clone size,D gene,J gene,CDR3 DNA,CDR3 protein
TRBV6-1,many,TRBD1,TRBJ1-2,TGTGCCAGCAGCCCCGGGACAGGGGCAGGAGGCTACACCTTC,CASSPGTGAGGYTF
TRBV7-8,.,TRBD2,TRBJ2-1,TGTGCCAGCAGCTTAGATCCGGGAGGGTTCAATGAGCAGTTCTTC,CASSLDPGGFNEQFF
TRBV20-1,.,TRBD2,TRBJ2-5,TGCAGTGCTAGAGAACTAGCGGGGCAAGAGACCCAGTACTTC,CSARELAGQETQYF
TRBV5-5,.,.,TRBJ2-6,TGTGCCAGCAGCCAATCGCCGATTGAGACCAACGTCCTGACTTTC,CASSQSPIETNVLTF
TRBV7-2,many,.,TRBJ2-5,TGCGCCAGCAGCTTTGGAGGGGGAGAGACCCAGTACTTC,CASSFGGGETQYF
TRBV20-1,.,.,TRBJ1-2,TGCAGTGCTAGAGGGGGCTCGGCGCTTAACTATGGCTACACCTTC,CSARGGSALNYGYTF
TRBV29-1,.,TRBD1,TRBJ1-3,TGCAGCGTGAAGGGACAGGCCTACTCTGGAAACACCATATATTTT,CSVKGQAYSGNTIYF
TRBV4-3,.,.,TRBJ2-2,TGCGCCAGCAGCCAAGCACCCGGGCTGGGGTACACCGGGGAGCTGTTTTTT,CASSQAPGLGYTGELFF
TRBV25-1,many,TRBD2,TRBJ2-5,TGTGCCAGCAGTGAATTTAGCGGGGGGGATAAGAAGACCCAGTACTTC,CASSEFSGGDKKTQYF
TRBV20-1,.,.,TRBJ2-3,TGCAGTGCTAGAGATTGGGGGAAGGGGGGTGATACGCAGTATTTT,CSARDWGKGGDTQYF
TRBV6-1,.,.,TRBJ2-7,TGTGCCAGCAGTGATCTGGGGCGTTCCTACGAGCAGTACTTC,CASSDLGRSYEQYF
TRBV5-1,few,TRBD1,TRBJ1-2,TGCGCCAGCAGCAGGACAGGGGTCGATGGCTACACCTTC,CASSRTGVDGYTF
TRBV20-1,.,.,TRBJ2-1,TGCAGTGCTAGAGATACAGAGACAGTCTCCCCCAATGAGCAGTTCTTC,CSARDTETVSPNEQFF
TRBV29-1,few,TRBD1,TRBJ1-4,TGCAGCGTATCGAGACAGGGACTAAACGAAAAACTGTTTTTT,CSVSRQGLNEKLFF
TRBV30,.,.,TRBJ1-1,TGTGCCTGGACCCGGCGGGCCCTTTGGGACACTGAAGCTTTCTTT,CAWTRRALWDTEAFF
TRBV4-3,few,.,TRBJ1-1,TGCGCCAGCAGCCAAGAATTCAGGGTGGGTGAAGCTTTCTTT,CASSQEFRVGEAFF
TRBV12-3/TRBV12-4,.,TRBD2,TRBJ2-1,TGTGCCAGCAGTTTAAATTCCCGACTAGCGGCAACCTACAATGAGCAGTTCTTC,CASSLNSRLAATYNEQFF
TRBV14,many,TRBD2,TRBJ2-1,TGTGCCAGCAGCCGCTACTTCTCCCCTAGCGGACCCTTTTACAATGAGCAGTTCTTC,CASSRYFSPSGPFYNEQFF
TRBV4-1,.,.,TRBJ1-6,TGCGCCAGCAGCCCTACTGCTCCGGCCCTTGAGTCCTATAATTCACCCCTCCACTTT,CASSPTAPALESYNSPLHF
TRBV2,.,.,TRBJ2-5,TGTGCCAGCAGGAGGACAGAGGAGACCCAGTACTTC,CASRRTEETQYF
TRBV25-1,.,TRBD2,TRBJ2-7,TGTGCCAGTAAGAGGTTAGCGGGAGGGGAGCAGTACTTC,CASKRLAGGEQYF
TRBV4-2,many,TRBD2,TRBJ2-7,TGTGCCAGCAGCGCGCCGGGACTAGCGGGTCCCTACGAGCAGTACTTC,CASSAPGLAGPYEQYF
TRBV7-9,.,.,TRBJ1-5,TGTGCCAGCAGCTTAGGACCTTGGGAGGGCAATCAGCCCCAGCATTTT,CASSLGPWEGNQPQHF
TRBV12-3/TRBV12-4,many,.,TRBJ2-4,TGTGCCAGCAGCCCTGCGTCACTAGCCAAAAACATTCAGTACTTC,CASSPASLAKNIQYF
TRBV4-2,few,.,TRBJ1-2,TGTGCCAGCAGCCAAGATTTGGGGAGGGATAACTATGGCTACACCTTC,CASSQDLGRDNYGYTF
TRBV5-4,many,.,TRBJ1-1,TGTGCCAGCAGCTTGGCCGTGACGGGCGGGGCTGAAGCTTTCTTT,CASSLAVTGGAEAFF
TRBV20-1,few,TRBD2,TRBJ2-5,TGCAGTGCTAGGGGGACTAGCGGGAGCGGGGAGACCCAGTACTTC,CSARGTSGSGETQYF
TRBV9,.,TRBD1,TRBJ2-1,TGTGCCAGTGGAGGGACAGGGTCAGGCTACAATGAGCAGTTCTTC,CASGGTGSGYNEQFF
TRBV24-1,.,TRBD1,TRBJ2-7,TGTGCCACCAGTGGCGACAGGGTAAACGAGCAGTACTTC,CATSGDRVNEQYF
TRBV11-2,few,.,TRBJ2-7,TGTGCCAGCAGCACCCGAGAGGGGGGGGCGATCTCCTACGAGCAGTACTTC,CASSTREGGAISYEQYF
TRBV5-6,few,.,TRBJ2-1,TGTGCCAGCAGCACCTTTCCGGGCAGCGGCAATGAGCAGTTCTTC,CASSTFPGSGNEQFF
TRBV4-3,.,.,TRBJ2-7,TGCGCCAGCAGCCAAGATAGTCGCGGGTTGGCCTACGAGCAGTACTTC,CASSQDSRGLAYEQYF
TRBV20-1,.,.,TRBJ1-2,TGCAGCTTCCCGGAACGGGAGGGCTACACCTTC,CSFPEREGYTF
TRBV7-9,.,.,TRBJ2-3,TGTGCCAGCAGCTTCTCGGGGTTTAGCACAGATACGCAGTATTTT,CASSFSGFSTDTQYF
TRBV18,once,.,TRBJ2-3,TGTGCCTGCTCACGGGCCGAAGCAGATACGCAGTATTTT,CACSRAEADTQYF
TRBV25-1,.,.,TRBJ2-1,TGTGCCAGCAGTGATGGGACTTCCTACAATGAGCAGTTCTTC,CASSDGTSYNEQFF
TRBV7-2,.,.,TRBJ2-7,TGTGCCAGCAGCTTAGCGTTGGCAGGTTTTTCGGACGAGCAGTACTTC,CASSLALAGFSDEQYF
TRBV5-1,.,TRBD2,TRBJ2-3,TGCGCCAGCAGATTCGGACTAGCGGGAGGGAGCACAGATACGCAGTATTTT,CASRFGLAGGSTDTQYF
TRBV12-3/TRBV12-4,many,.,TRBJ2-7,TGTGCCAGCAGTTTTGGACCTTCCTACGAGCAGTACTTC,CASSFGPSYEQYF
TRBV6-1,.,TRBD1,TRBJ2-7,TGTGCCAGCAGTCCCCGGGACAGGGTTGGTGTCCACGAGCAGTACTTC,CASSPRDRVGVHEQYF
TRBV24-1,few,.,TRBJ2-1,TGTGCCACCAGTACGGTGCCTGGCAAGTCCTACAATGAGCAGTTCTTC,CATSTVPGKSYNEQFF
TRBV6-5,many,.,TRBJ1-1,TGTGCCAGCAGTTTTTTAGGGGGAGGGACTGAAGCTTTCTTT,CASSFLGGGTEAFF
TRBV4-3,few,.,TRBJ1-3,TGCGCCAGCAGCCAAGACCAGTGGTCTGGAAACACCATATATTTT,CASSQDQWSGNTIYF
TRBV5-1,.,.,TRBJ2-7,TGCGCCAGCAGCTCCCGGGACGGTAACTACGAGCAGTACTTC,CASSSRDGNYEQYF
TRBV7-9,few,.,TRBJ2-2,TGTGCCAGCAGCTCTAGCGTTCTGATCGGGGAGCTGTTTTTT,CASSSSVLIGELFF